The 30 T cell receptor beta chains listed next were all sequenced from one sample in a study of blood T cell repertoires in COVID-19. Produced via immunoSEQ multiplex PCR; TCRdb's table is partial and in-frame only. In the table there are 150,000 or so clones, approximately 90% of which are singletons. Sequencing used peripheral blood. The receptors here all came from a woman aged 40 to 49 with acute or convalescent COVID-19.

CDR3 sequence reads: CASSPVSGTTETQYF. The DNA of the CDR3 is TGTGCCAGCAGCCCAGTCTCCGGGACTACGGAGACCCAGTACTTC. V gene TRBV7-8 combines with J gene TRBJ2-5, with 7 bases matching TRBD2. V was pared by 5 bases and J by 5 bases, with 11 bases of the junction left unmatched. The CDR3 runs to 15 residues. Germline V gives CDR1 SGHVS, CDR2 FQNEAQ.

This chain joins TRBV9 and TRBJ2-3, with D perhaps matching TRBD2 (5 bases). The germline V gene has CDR1 SGDLS and CDR2 YYNGEE. The CDR3 covers 15 residues. V dropped 4 bases and J dropped 5 bases, with 17 bases sitting between them. CDR3 residues: CASSPGLGDIDTQYF. As DNA, the CDR3 is TGTGCCAGCAGCCCTGGACTCGGAGACATAGATACGCAGTATTTT. The full variable domain, its missing parts supplied by reference TRBV9 and TRBJ2-3, is DSGVTQTPKHLITATGQRVTLRCSPRSGDLSVYWYQQSLDQGLQFLIQYYNGEERAKGNILERFSAQQFPDLHSELNLSSLELGDSALYFCASSPGLGDIDTQYFGPGTRLTVL.

The gene calls are TRBV11-3 and TRBJ2-2; TRBD1 matches 7 bases. Germline CDR1 reads SGHNT; CDR2 reads YENEEA. The CDR3 is 13 residues long. V was clipped by 5 bases and J by 6 bases; unmatched bases: 3. The CDR3 reads CASSNTGAGELFF. The CDR3 DNA reads as TGTGCCAGCAGCAACACAGGGGCCGGGGAGCTGTTTTTT.

CDR3: CASSLDRAYGYTF. DNA for the CDR3: TGTGCCAGCAGCTTAGACAGGGCTTATGGCTACACCTTC. This chain connects TRBV7-2 to TRBJ1-2, with D tentatively TRBD1 (6 bases). The germline V gene has CDR1 SGHTA and CDR2 FQGNSA. The CDR3 contains 13 residues. V lost 1 base to trimming and J lost 5 bases, with 8 bases between them.

The chain uses TRBV5-4 and TRBJ2-4; TRBD1 aligns across 9 bases. CDR1 and CDR2 from the germline V gene are SGHNT and YYREEE (reference sequence). The CDR3 spans 18 residues. J gave up 2 bases and V 2 bases, and 11 bases lay outside the gene matches. CDR3 bases: TGTGCCAGCAGCTTTGGACAGGGGAGTTTCGGGACCAAAAACATTCAGTACTTC. Residues: CASSFGQGSFGTKNIQYF.

This clone was recorded a few times. V and J are TRBV7-3 and TRBJ2-1; 8 nucleotides agree with TRBD1. The CDR3 runs to 15 residues. The V gene's germline CDR1 is SGHTA and CDR2 FQGTGA. J lost 5 bases, V lost 5 bases, and 8 bases had no gene match. The DNA of the CDR3 is TGTGCCAGCAGCCTCCTACAGGGGGGAAACAATGAGCAGTTCTTC. Translation gives CASSLLQGGNNEQFF.

This sequence joins TRBV19 and TRBJ1-2; 7 nucleotides align to TRBD1. CDR3 length equals 14 residues. The trim removed 5 bases at V and 6 bases at J, leaving 9 bases unmatched. Germline lookup yields CDR1 LNHDA and CDR2 SQIVND (reference sequence). CDR3 in amino acids: CASSPTGTRDGYTF. CDR3 sequence (DNA): TGTGCCAGTAGTCCGACAGGGACGCGGGATGGCTACACCTTC.

This chain joins TRBV7-8 and TRBJ2-3, with a weak D call TRBD2 (6 bases). Germline loops: CDR1 SGHVS, CDR2 FQNEAQ. CDR3 length: 15 residues. The V and J ends lost 5 bases and 1 base respectively, with 13 bases between them. CDR3 DNA sequence: TGTGCCAGCAGCGCCCGGGGACTGGGCACAGATACGCAGTATTTT. Its protein is CASSARGLGTDTQYF. Based on the CDR3 plus reference TRBV7-8 and TRBJ2-3, the full variable domain is GAGVSQSPRYKVAKRGQDVALRCDPISGHVSLFWYQQALGQGPEFLTYFQNEAQLDKSGLPSDRFFAERPEGSVSTLKIQRTQQEDSAVYLCASSARGLGTDTQYFGPGTRLTVL.

The rearrangement joins TRBV6-6 to TRBJ1-5, with 7 bases matching TRBD1. With V trimmed by 6 bases and J by 2 bases, 7 bases remained unmatched. The CDR3 spans 15 residues. CDR1 is MNHNY, CDR2 SVGAGI, per germline (reference sequence). The DNA of the CDR3 is TGTGCCAGCAGCAGACAGGGTGGCGGCAATCAGCCCCAGCATTTT. Amino acids: CASSRQGGGNQPQHF.

The chain couples TRBV29-1 to TRBJ2-2; possibly TRBD1 for D (5 bases). Germline CDR1 reads SQVTM; CDR2 reads ANQGSEA. V lost 4 bases and J lost 6, with 9 bases in between. This CDR3 spans 12 amino acids. CDR3 sequence reads: CSVVTGPGELFF. The CDR3 region has the DNA TGCAGCGTTGTAACAGGTCCCGGGGAGCTGTTTTTT.

J is TRBJ2-7 and V is TRBV11-1; a weak D match, TRBD1 (5 bases). The CDR3 consists of 16 residues. The germline CDR1 and CDR2 sequences are SGHAT and FQDESV (reference sequence). With 1 base removed from V and 2 bases from J, the gap between germline ends came to 15 bases. CDR3: CASSLGPTGVTYEQYF. CDR3 bases: TGTGCCAGCAGCTTAGGTCCAACAGGAGTTACCTACGAGCAGTACTTC.

The chain combines TRBV5-8 with TRBJ1-4, with D unresolved. CDR1 and CDR2 (germline): SGHTS, YDEGEE. The V and J ends lost 1 base and 3 bases respectively, with 4 bases between them. The CDR3 spans 13 residues. CDR3 protein: CASSLYSNEKLFF. CDR3 DNA: TGTGCCAGCAGCTTGTATTCTAATGAAAAACTGTTTTTT. Using reference TRBV5-8 and TRBJ1-4 for the parts outside the CDR3, the full variable domain is EAGVTQSPTHLIKTRGQQATLRCSPISGHTSVYWYQQALGLGLQFLLWYDEGEERNRGNFPPRFSGRQFPNYSSELNVNALELEDSALYLCASSLYSNEKLFFGSGTQLSVL.

The chain uses TRBV6-6 and TRBJ2-7; D gene uncertain. V lost 7 bases and J 2 bases, leaving 12 bases between the germline ends. Germline CDR1 is MNHNY and CDR2 is SVGAGI (reference sequence). The CDR3 runs to 13 residues. This chain's CDR3 is CASTPQVTYEQYF. In DNA, the CDR3 is TGTGCCAGCACACCCCAGGTTACCTACGAGCAGTACTTC.

The rearrangement links TRBV6-5 to TRBJ1-2; D possibly corresponds to TRBD1 (5 bases). The CDR3 runs 13 residues. Trimming removed 7 bases from V and 6 bases from J, with 15 bases in between. Germline V gene lookup returns CDR1 MNHEY and CDR2 SVGAGI. The CDR3 loop is CASNHRQGHGYTF. The DNA of the CDR3 is TGTGCCAGCAACCACCGGCAGGGCCATGGCTACACCTTC.

The chain has TRBV20-1 and TRBJ1-6; possible D gene TRBD1, 6 bases. Germline values: CDR1 DFQATT, CDR2 SNEGSKA (reference sequence). The CDR3 is 14 amino acids. V lost 3 bases, J lost 6 bases, and 12 bases lay in between. CDR3 protein: CSASSGTRNSPLHF. CDR3 DNA: TGCAGTGCTAGTTCGGGGACACGTAATTCACCCCTCCACTTT.

This clone was counted a few times. The V and J genes are TRBV6-6 and TRBJ2-1; 14 nucleotides align to TRBD2. The CDR3 runs to 19 residues. After removal of 5 bases from V and 6 bases from J, the junction contained 15 bases not matched to a gene. The germline V gene encodes CDR1 MNHNY and CDR2 SVGAGI (reference sequence). This chain's CDR3 is CASSPRGTSGGHRGNEQFF. CDR3 DNA sequence: TGTGCCAGCAGTCCTCGTGGGACTAGCGGGGGACACAGGGGCAATGAGCAGTTCTTC.

The chain is built from TRBV2 and TRBJ2-2; TRBD2 agrees at 9 bases. Germline CDR1 and CDR2: SNHLY and FYNNEI. Unmatched junction bases numbered 6, after V lost 6 bases and J lost 1 base. The CDR3 contains 16 residues. The CDR3 sequence: CASSSLAGLNTGELFF. The DNA of the CDR3 is TGTGCCAGCAGCTCACTAGCGGGTTTGAACACCGGGGAGCTGTTTTTT.

The J gene is TRBJ1-2, the V gene TRBV5-1; 9 nucleotides match TRBD1. Germline values: CDR1 SGHRS, CDR2 YFSETQ. There are 16 residues in the CDR3. V dropped 4 bases and J dropped 0; count of bases not matched to a gene: 7. In DNA form, the CDR3 reads TGCGCCAGCAGCCGACCGGGACAGGGATCTAACTATGGCTACACCTTC. Translating it yields CASSRPGQGSNYGYTF.

The V gene is TRBV20-1, the J gene TRBJ2-1; D gene unclear. Between the trimmed V and J ends, which lost 6 bases and 6 bases, there was a span of 6 bases. The CDR3 spans 10 residues. Germline-derived CDR1 and CDR2 are DFQATT and SNEGSKA (reference sequence). The CDR3 DNA sequence: TGCAGTGCGCGACTCAATGAGCAGTTCTTC. It is translated as CSARLNEQFF.

This chain joins TRBV5-1 and TRBJ2-1, with 8 bases identical to TRBD1. V shed 3 bases, J shed 5 bases, and the junction held 7 bases outside the gene matches. CDR3 length: 15 amino acids. Germline assignment: CDR1 SGHRS and CDR2 YFSETQ. As DNA, the CDR3 is TGCGCCAGCAGCTCTAGGACAGGGAAAGACAATGAGCAGTTCTTC. Amino acid sequence: CASSSRTGKDNEQFF. The whole variable domain, remainder taken from reference TRBV5-1 and TRBJ2-1, is KAGVTQTPRYLIKTRGQQVTLSCSPISGHRSVSWYQQTPGQGLQFLFEYFSETQRNKGNFPGRFSGRQFSNSRSEMNVSTLELGDSALYLCASSSRTGKDNEQFFGPGTRLTVL.

The chain is built from TRBV7-2 and TRBJ2-7; D is perhaps TRBD2 (6 bases). The CDR3 covers 13 residues. Germline lookup yields CDR1 SGHTA and CDR2 FQGNSA. V was pared by 5 bases and J by 0 bases, with 8 bases between. For the CDR3, the DNA is TGTGCCAGCAGCATGACTAGCTCCTACGAGCAGTACTTC. Translated, it gives CASSMTSSYEQYF.

In this sample, this clone turned up a few times. The gene calls are TRBV30 and TRBJ1-6; D unresolved. This CDR3 contains 14 residues. Trimming stripped 3 bases from V and 0 bases from J, with 6 bases between. Germline V gene sequence: CDR1 GTSNPN, CDR2 SVGIG (reference sequence). DNA for the CDR3: TGTGCCTGGAGCACCGGCTCCTATAATTCACCCCTCCACTTT. Translated: CAWSTGSYNSPLHF.

The chain employs TRBV19 and TRBJ1-3; D may be TRBD1 (5 bases). V shed 10 bases and J shed 0 bases, with 13 bases lying between them. The CDR3 is 14 amino acids. CDR1 and CDR2 from the germline V gene are LNHDA and SQIVND (reference sequence). The CDR3 loop reads CATKQGYSGNTIYF. DNA of the CDR3: TGTGCCACCAAGCAGGGATACTCTGGAAACACCATATATTTT.

This clone was picked up one time. The chain combines TRBV9 with TRBJ1-1, with 8 positions matching TRBD1. The ends lost 0 bases at V and 3 bases at J; junction bases unmatched: 1. The CDR3 sequence is 14 residues long. The germline gives CDR1 SGDLS, CDR2 YYNGEE. Here the CDR3 DNA reads TGTGCCAGCAGCGTAGACAGGGGGGACACTGAAGCTTTCTTT. Its protein product is CASSVDRGDTEAFF.

The rearrangement uses TRBV5-1 and TRBJ2-1; 11 bases fit TRBD2. Trimming cost V 0 bases and J 4 bases; bases outside gene matches: 3. Germline V gene sequence: CDR1 SGHRS, CDR2 YFSETQ. CDR3 length: 16 residues. For the CDR3, the DNA is TGCGCCAGCAGCTTGGTGCTAGCGGGAGGTTACAATGAGCAGTTCTTC. This encodes CASSLVLAGGYNEQFF.

This chain links TRBV29-1 with TRBJ2-4; D possibly corresponds to TRBD2 (6 bases). V lost 5 bases to trimming and J lost 1 base, with 12 bases between them. The CDR3 is 14 amino acids. Germline V CDR1 and CDR2: SQVTM, ANQGSEA. In nucleotides, the CDR3 is TGCAGCGTTTCGACTAGTTTCGCCAAAAACATTCAGTACTTC. Its translation: CSVSTSFAKNIQYF.

This chain uses TRBV24-1 with TRBJ1-5; the match to TRBD1 covers 8 bases. V trimming: 3 bases; J trimming: 2 bases; junction bases outside the gene matches: 5. Germline CDR1 is KGHDR and CDR2 is SFDVKD. This CDR3 contains 16 residues. CDR3 in DNA: TGTGCCACCAGTGATCCTACAGGGGGGGGCAATCAGCCCCAGCATTTT. This gives the protein CATSDPTGGGNQPQHF.

The rearrangement links TRBV4-2 to TRBJ2-7; 7 positions agree with TRBD2. V shed 0 bases, J shed 5 bases, and the junction held 7 bases outside the gene matches. CDR1 LGHNA and CDR2 YNFKEQ come from the germline V gene. The CDR3 loop spans 15 amino acids. The CDR3 DNA reads as TGTGCCAGCAGCCAAGAGGCTAGCGGAATTGACGAGCAGTACTTC. Translated: CASSQEASGIDEQYF.

The chain uses TRBV18 and TRBJ2-5, with D maybe TRBD2 (6 bases). Germline CDR1 KGHSH, CDR2 LQKENI. V was trimmed by 4 bases and J by 5 bases, leaving 14 bases between them. The CDR3 is 14 amino acids. The DNA of the CDR3 is TGTGCCAGCTCACTCGGGCCGGCGGGGGAGACCCAGTACTTC. Protein product: CASSLGPAGETQYF.

The chain employs TRBV20-1 and TRBJ1-3; perhaps TRBD1 as D (6 bases). CDR3 length: 17 amino acids. Germline-derived CDR1 and CDR2 are DFQATT and SNEGSKA (reference sequence). Trimming took 3 bases from V and 0 from J, leaving 18 bases between them. CDR3 DNA sequence: TGCAGTGCTAGTAGCTACAGGGTCTTGGACTCTGGAAACACCATATATTTT. This translates into CSASSYRVLDSGNTIYF.